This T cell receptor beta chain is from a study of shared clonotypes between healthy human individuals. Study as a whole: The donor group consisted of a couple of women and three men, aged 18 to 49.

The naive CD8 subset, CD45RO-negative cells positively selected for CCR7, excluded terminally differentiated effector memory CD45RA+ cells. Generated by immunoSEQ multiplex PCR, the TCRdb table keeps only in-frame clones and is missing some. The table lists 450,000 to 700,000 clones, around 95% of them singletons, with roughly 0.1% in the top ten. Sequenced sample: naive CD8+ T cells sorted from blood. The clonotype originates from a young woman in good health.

CDR3: CASSPDRDQETQYF. The CDR3 DNA is TGTGCCAGCAGCCCGGACAGGGACCAAGAGACCCAGTACTTC. The chain combines TRBV11-2 with TRBJ2-5; TRBD1 agrees at 8 bases. The CDR3 is 14 residues long. Germline loops: CDR1 SGHAT, CDR2 FQNNGV. V lost 5 bases and J lost 0; bases outside the gene matches: 2.